This T cell receptor (beta chain) is drawn from a study of blood T cell repertoires in COVID-19. Study-level information: Acute and convalescent COVID-19 samples came from the United States, Italy and Spain. Sample material is recorded as cDNA or gDNA derived from T cells, B-cell-depleted T cells, or PBMCs.

In germline, CDR1 is KGHSH, CDR2 LQKENI. The V end was cut by 3 bases, the J end by 4 bases, with 10 bases between. The CDR3 spans 14 residues. During active infection, Seattle patients enrolled and were then monitored through disease. In the original workflow: Amplification from reference gene primers served as the basis for estimated nucleated cell counts. The table came from immunoSEQ multiplex PCR; TCRdb's copy has only in-frame clones and leaves some out. The DNA was the basis for D and trimming; V, J and clone size are from that table. Among 300,000 or so clones, approximately 90% were seen once, and the ten largest hold around 2.2%.

Specimen: peripheral blood. The sequence was obtained from a woman aged 25-40 years with COVID-19, enrolled during active disease. The rearrangement links TRBV18 to TRBJ1-3, with D unresolved. This chain's CDR3 is CASSPEASGNTIYF. For the CDR3, the DNA is TGTGCCAGCTCACCGGAGGCCTCCGGAAACACCATATATTTT.